These 28 T cell receptor beta chains came from one sample sequenced in a study of a mutant IDH1 vaccine in newly diagnosed glioma. Some clones are missing from TCRdb's copy, which holds only in-frame ones; the method was immunoSEQ multiplex PCR. The table records about 25,000 clones, just over 70% of them present only once. No antigen has been assigned to these receptors. Described time point: week 11, during vaccination. The vaccine gave 300 ug of a 20-mer mutant IDH1 peptide subcutaneously per dose. The material sequenced was peripheral blood mononuclear cells (PBMCs), taken from a glioma patient whose treatment included an IDH1 peptide vaccine. Source of these receptors: a man aged 18 to 30 with glioma. Some clones in this sample may be carry-over from other donors' samples.

This chain links TRBV9 with TRBJ2-2; maybe TRBD2 (6 bases). This CDR3 comprises 15 residues. CDR1 is SGDLS, CDR2 YYNGEE, per germline. The V end was cut by 6 bases, the J end by 0 bases, with 12 bases between. The CDR3 nucleotides read TGTGCCAGCACCGCTGGGAGGACGAACACCGGGGAGCTGTTTTTT. Its translation is CASTAGRTNTGELFF.

The genes are TRBV10-3 and TRBJ1-6, with D uncertain. CDR3 length: 13 residues. Trimming took off 3 bases at V and 6 bases at J, with 6 bases between the two ends. Germline V gene data show CDR1 as ENHRY and CDR2 as SYGVKD. The CDR3 spells CAISEDRNSPLHF. CDR3 bases: TGTGCCATCAGTGAAGACCGTAATTCACCCCTCCACTTT.

The V gene is TRBV19, the J gene TRBJ1-2, with TRBD1 identical over 8 bases. V trimming: 3 bases; J trimming: 5 bases; junction bases outside the gene matches: 14. The CDR3 runs to 17 residues. Germline assignment: CDR1 LNHDA and CDR2 SQIVND (reference sequence). The CDR3 DNA is TGTGCCAGTAGTATTCAAAGACAGGGGAGGACAAGGTATGGCTACACCTTC. This gives the protein CASSIQRQGRTRYGYTF.

V is TRBV6-5 and J is TRBJ1-2; 7 nucleotides line up with TRBD1. J was trimmed by 4 bases and V by 5 bases; bases with no gene match: 7. Germline CDR1 reads MNHEY; CDR2 reads SVGAGI. This CDR3 spans 14 amino acids. CDR3 DNA: TGTGCCAGCAGTCGTAAACAGGGGTCCTATGGCTACACCTTC. Protein sequence: CASSRKQGSYGYTF.

The chain links TRBV4-3 to TRBJ2-3; tentatively, D is TRBD2 (6 bases). Trimming removed 1 base at V and 3 bases at J, with 14 bases between. The CDR3 has 16 amino acids. Germline values: CDR1 LGHNA, CDR2 YSLEER. As DNA, the CDR3 is TGCGCCAGCAGCCAAGGACCGGGACTGGGGACAGATACGCAGTATTTT. It codes for CASSQGPGLGTDTQYF.

A few counts support this clone. CDR3: CAWNSRDSGYGYTF. In nucleotides, the CDR3 is TGTGCCTGGAACTCCCGGGACAGTGGCTATGGCTACACCTTC. V and J are TRBV30 and TRBJ1-2; 7 bases map to TRBD1. Germline CDR1 is GTSNPN and CDR2 is SVGIG (reference sequence). The CDR3 spans 14 residues. V trimming: 4 bases; J trimming: 4 bases; junction bases outside the gene matches: 9.

The gene calls are TRBV2 and TRBJ1-5, with D maybe TRBD1 (6 bases). V was shortened by 6 bases and J by 2 bases, with 11 bases between the two germline ends. Germline CDR1 reads SNHLY; CDR2 reads FYNNEI. This CDR3 has 14 amino acids. The CDR3 DNA follows: TGTGCCAGCAGCATGGCAGGGGGCAATCAGCCCCAGCATTTT. It yields the protein CASSMAGGNQPQHF. Based on the CDR3 plus reference TRBV2 and TRBJ1-5, the full variable domain is EPEVTQTPSHQVTQMGQEVILRCVPISNHLYFYWYRQILGQKVEFLVSFYNNEISEKSEIFDDQFSVERPDGSNFTLKIRSTKLEDSAMYFCASSMAGGNQPQHFGDGTRLSIL.

The V call is TRBV5-8, the J call TRBJ1-2; the D gene is possibly TRBD1 (5 bases). The CDR3 runs 12 residues. The V end was cut by 4 bases, the J end by 5 bases, with 9 bases between. Germline V gives CDR1 SGHTS, CDR2 YDEGEE. The DNA of the CDR3 is TGTGCCAGCAGCCCGGAGGGGTATGGCTACACCTTC. Its protein product is CASSPEGYGYTF.

This clone turned up a few times. The chain employs TRBV9 and TRBJ2-2; tentative D call: TRBD1 (6 bases). The germline V gene encodes CDR1 SGDLS and CDR2 YYNGEE. The V and J ends lost 0 bases and 1 base respectively, with 7 bases between them. The CDR3 length is 15 residues. CDR3 protein: CASSVEDRNTGELFF. In nucleotides, the CDR3 is TGTGCCAGCAGCGTAGAGGACAGGAACACCGGGGAGCTGTTTTTT.

The rearrangement links TRBV4-2 to TRBJ2-2; unclear D gene. Trimming took off 2 bases at V and 5 bases at J, with 12 bases between the two ends. The germline gives CDR1 LGHNA, CDR2 YNFKEQ. This CDR3 region has 15 residues. CDR3 bases: TGTGCCAGCAGCCAAACTGGCGCGAGGACCGGGGAGCTGTTTTTT. Residues: CASSQTGARTGELFF.

The rearrangement links TRBV29-1 to TRBJ2-7; 7 bases agree with TRBD2. The germline gives CDR1 SQVTM, CDR2 ANQGSEA. V dropped 4 bases and J dropped 6; count of bases not matched to a gene: 12. The CDR3 is made up of 14 amino acids. The CDR3 protein is CSVGQLLGGSEQYF. Written as DNA, the CDR3 is TGCAGCGTTGGCCAACTCCTGGGGGGGTCCGAGCAGTACTTC.

This clone has a single count. V is TRBV30 and J is TRBJ2-7; possibly TRBD1 for D (6 bases). V was cut by 3 bases and J by 7 bases, with 10 bases left in between. Germline V lookup: CDR1 GTSNPN, CDR2 SVGIG (reference sequence). The CDR3 length is 11 residues. The CDR3 DNA is TGTGCCTGGAGAGGGGGTCGAGAGCAGTACTTC. Translated, it gives CAWRGGREQYF.

This clone was detected only once. Other nucleotide sequences from this sample produce the same CDR3. The rearrangement links TRBV5-1 to TRBJ1-4; 7 nucleotides line up with TRBD1. The V and J ends lost 2 bases and 7 bases, in that order; junction bases with no gene match: 5. The CDR3 extends over 14 amino acids. The germline V gene encodes CDR1 SGHRS and CDR2 YFSETQ. CDR3 region: CASSLTGVGEKLFF. CDR3 sequence (DNA): TGCGCCAGCAGCTTAACAGGGGTTGGTGAAAAACTGTTTTTT. The complete variable domain, with remaining parts taken from reference TRBV5-1 and TRBJ1-4, reads KAGVTQTPRYLIKTRGQQVTLSCSPISGHRSVSWYQQTPGQGLQFLFEYFSETQRNKGNFPGRFSGRQFSNSRSEMNVSTLELGDSALYLCASSLTGVGEKLFFGSGTQLSVL.

This clone showed up just a few times. The V call is TRBV19, the J call TRBJ1-1, with TRBD1 identical over 9 bases. Per germline, CDR1 LNHDA and CDR2 SQIVND (reference sequence). The CDR3 runs 17 residues. J was trimmed by 3 bases and V by 3 bases; bases with no gene match: 11. CDR3 nucleotide sequence: TGTGCCAGTAGTATCGCCATATATCGGACAGGGGACACTGAAGCTTTCTTT. Its protein is CASSIAIYRTGDTEAFF. The variable domain in full, completed from reference TRBV19 and TRBJ1-1, reads DGGITQSPKYLFRKEGQNVTLSCEQNLNHDAMYWYRQDPGQGLRLIYYSQIVNDFQKGDIAEGYSVSREKKESFPLTVTSAQKNPTAFYLCASSIAIYRTGDTEAFFGQGTRLTVV.

This chain links TRBV6-5 with TRBJ1-1; maybe TRBD1 (6 bases). The germline V and J ends were trimmed by 0 bases and 6 bases, with 14 bases remaining between them. The CDR3 has 15 amino acids. The germline CDR1 and CDR2 sequences are MNHEY and SVGAGI. CDR3 amino acids: CASSYSRGGLPEAFF. Written as DNA, the CDR3 is TGTGCCAGCAGTTACTCGAGGGGGGGCTTGCCTGAAGCTTTCTTT.

The V call is TRBV5-6, the J call TRBJ2-7, with D maybe TRBD1 (5 bases). CDR1 SGHDT and CDR2 YYEEEE come from the germline V gene. This CDR3 is 13 amino acids long. The V gene lost 4 bases and the J gene lost 3 bases, with 11 bases spanning the gap. As DNA, the CDR3 is TGTGCCAGCAGCCGCAGGGTAGACTACGAGCAGTACTTC. Its translation is CASSRRVDYEQYF.

The chain joins TRBV19 to TRBJ1-1; maybe TRBD1 (5 bases). The ends were cut back, 8 bases at V and 2 bases at J, with 21 bases in the middle. The CDR3 is 16 amino acids. Germline V gives CDR1 LNHDA, CDR2 SQIVND (reference sequence). The CDR3 reads CASGDSSYGQNTEAFF. The CDR3 DNA is TGTGCCAGTGGCGACAGTTCGTATGGTCAAAACACTGAAGCTTTCTTT.

The chain employs TRBV6-5 and TRBJ2-6; D unclear. CDR1 and CDR2 from the germline V gene are MNHEY and SVGAGI. This CDR3 is 16 amino acids long. Deletions cut 2 bases from V and 0 bases from J, with 8 bases between. CDR3 loop: CASSYQASSGANVLTF. The CDR3 DNA reads as TGTGCCAGCAGTTACCAGGCGAGCTCTGGGGCCAACGTCCTGACTTTC.

The rearrangement links TRBV25-1 to TRBJ1-5; D may be TRBD1 (6 bases). CDR3 length equals 14 residues. V was clipped by 4 bases and J by 5 bases, with 12 bases between them. CDR1 and CDR2 from the germline V gene are MGHDK and SYGVNS. For the CDR3, the DNA is TGTGCCAGCAGTGCCTGGACAGTAGATCAGCCCCAGCATTTT. Its translation is CASSAWTVDQPQHF.

The chain employs TRBV5-6 and TRBJ1-4; possibly TRBD1 for D (5 bases). Germline V lookup: CDR1 SGHDT, CDR2 YYEEEE. The CDR3 runs to 13 residues. V lost 5 bases to trimming and J lost 6 bases, with 11 bases between them. Here the CDR3 reads CASRGRPDEKLFF. As DNA, the CDR3 is TGTGCCAGCAGGGGGCGCCCCGATGAAAAACTGTTTTTT.

V is TRBV27 and J is TRBJ1-1, with a possible D match to TRBD1 (6 bases). CDR3 length equals 14 residues. Germline-derived CDR1 and CDR2 are MNHEY and SMNVEV (reference sequence). With 6 bases removed from V and 2 bases from J, the gap between germline ends came to 13 bases. The CDR3: CASRWGQGNTEAFF. The CDR3 DNA follows: TGTGCCAGCAGGTGGGGGCAGGGAAACACTGAAGCTTTCTTT.

This clone has only one observation. The chain recombines TRBV27 with TRBJ1-3, with a possible D match to TRBD1 (5 bases). This CDR3 is 14 amino acids long. V lost 3 bases, J lost 0 bases, and 6 bases lay in between. The germline gives CDR1 MNHEY, CDR2 SMNVEV (reference sequence). The DNA of the CDR3 is TGTGCCAGCAGTTTTGGGGGCTCTGGAAACACCATATATTTT. Encoded protein: CASSFGGSGNTIYF.

This chain links TRBV7-2 with TRBJ1-5; no definite D call. The V end was cut by 5 bases, the J end by 0 bases, with 5 bases between. Germline values: CDR1 SGHTA, CDR2 FQGNSA. The CDR3 is made up of 13 amino acids. The CDR3 DNA follows: TGTGCCAGCAGCCCGTATAGCAATCAGCCCCAGCATTTT. This codes for CASSPYSNQPQHF.

Regarding this clone: An end of the junction differs from the germline gene, which may be a read error. V is TRBV29-1 and J is TRBJ2-3, with D uncertain. Germline assignment: CDR1 SQVTM and CDR2 ANQGSEA. The CDR3 extends over 12 amino acids. The CDR3, as DNA: TGCAGCGTCGAAGGGCCGATATCCCCGCAGTATTTT. Translated: CSVEGPISPQYF.

The V call is TRBV6-5, the J call TRBJ2-3, with a possible D match to TRBD2 (7 bases). This CDR3 is built from 16 residues. Per the germline V gene, CDR1 is MNHEY and CDR2 is SVGAGI. Trimming shortened V by 2 bases and J by 3 bases, and 15 bases separated the two germline ends. The CDR3 DNA follows: TGTGCCAGCAGTTACGGGGGGGCCAGGGGAACAGATACGCAGTATTTT. Translation gives CASSYGGARGTDTQYF.

This chain uses TRBV27 with TRBJ1-1; D may be TRBD1 (5 bases). Looked up from germline, CDR1 is MNHEY and CDR2 is SMNVEV (reference sequence). The V end was cut by 4 bases, the J end by 0 bases, with 12 bases between. There are 15 residues in the CDR3. CDR3 region: CASSWSGGVNTEAFF. The CDR3 nucleotides are TGTGCCAGCAGTTGGTCGGGGGGAGTGAACACTGAAGCTTTCTTT.

This clone turned up a few times. The chain employs TRBV6-5 and TRBJ1-2; D remains ambiguous. V lost 7 bases and J 0 bases, leaving 15 bases between the germline ends. Germline assignment: CDR1 MNHEY and CDR2 SVGAGI. The CDR3 length is 15 residues. The CDR3 DNA follows: TGTGCCAGCATCGAAAGGGCCAGGACTAACTATGGCTACACCTTC. This sequence encodes CASIERARTNYGYTF.

This chain links TRBV6-4 with TRBJ2-3; D may be TRBD1 (6 bases). There are 14 residues in the CDR3. Trimming took off 5 bases at V and 0 bases at J, with 9 bases between the two ends. Germline CDR1 MRHNA, CDR2 SNTAGT. The DNA of the CDR3 is TGTGCCAGCAGTCGCCAGGGGAGCACAGATACGCAGTATTTT. It translates to CASSRQGSTDTQYF.